This T cell receptor (beta chain) was retrieved from a study of T cell changes during pregnancy in multiple sclerosis. Assay: immunoSEQ multiplex PCR; the TCRdb copy retains only in-frame clones and omits some. This table has some 45,000 clones, about 90% appearing once. Germline V gene sequence: CDR1 SGHNT, CDR2 YYREEE (reference sequence). The CDR3 sequence is 17 residues long. The V and J ends lost 4 bases and 0 bases respectively, with 16 bases between them. The rearrangement uses TRBV5-4 and TRBJ2-2; D is possibly TRBD1 (6 bases). This sequence was found in a female donor with multiple sclerosis, enrolled in a pregnancy study. The sample was CD4+ T cells from peripheral blood mononuclear cells, taken after pregnancy. CDR3 sequence reads: CASSPPGRGSNTGELFF. In DNA form, the CDR3 reads TGTGCCAGCAGCCCCCCCGGTAGGGGGTCGAACACCGGGGAGCTGTTTTTT.